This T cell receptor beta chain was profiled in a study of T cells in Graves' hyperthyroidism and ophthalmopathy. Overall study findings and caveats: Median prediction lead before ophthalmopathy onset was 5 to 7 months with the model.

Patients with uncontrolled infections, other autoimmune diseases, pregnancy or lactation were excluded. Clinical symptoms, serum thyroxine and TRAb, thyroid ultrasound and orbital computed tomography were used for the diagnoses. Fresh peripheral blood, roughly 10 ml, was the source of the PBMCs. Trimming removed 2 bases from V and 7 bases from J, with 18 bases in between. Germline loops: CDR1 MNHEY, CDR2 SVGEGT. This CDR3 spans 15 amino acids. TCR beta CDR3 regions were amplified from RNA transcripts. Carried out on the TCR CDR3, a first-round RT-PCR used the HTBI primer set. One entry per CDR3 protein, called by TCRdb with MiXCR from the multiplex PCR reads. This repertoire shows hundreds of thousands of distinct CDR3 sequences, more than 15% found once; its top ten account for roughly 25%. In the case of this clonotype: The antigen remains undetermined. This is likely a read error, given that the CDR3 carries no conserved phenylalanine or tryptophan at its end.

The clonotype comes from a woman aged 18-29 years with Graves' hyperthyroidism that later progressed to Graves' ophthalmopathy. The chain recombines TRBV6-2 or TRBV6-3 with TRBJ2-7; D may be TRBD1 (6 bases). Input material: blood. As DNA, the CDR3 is TGTGCCAGCAGTTACCCGACACAGGGTACGGAGGAGCAGTACCTC. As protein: CASSYPTQGTEEQYL.